The clone carrying this TCR beta chain was counted between two and nine times. The data derive from a study of T-cell memory formation after mild COVID-19. TCRdb re-derived calls from the 5' RACE reads in MiXCR, one entry per CDR3 protein. Among 200,000 to 250,000 distinct CDR3 sequences listed, around 9.1% were seen once. V shed 7 bases and J shed 4 bases, with 22 bases lying between them. CDR3 length: 16 residues. Germline loops: CDR1 SEHNR, CDR2 FQNEAQ (reference sequence). This sequence joins TRBV7-9 and TRBJ1-1; the D gene is possibly TRBD1 (5 bases). The source is a man aged 18 to 30 who had mild COVID-19 (a few samples of this study predate the infection). Cell type and time point are not known. The sequenced material came from PBMCs or a T cell subset sorted from them (not recorded which). The CDR3 loop reads CASIPPHHRGGTEAFF. CDR3 bases: TGTGCCAGCATCCCCCCTCACCACCGGGGGGGCACTGAAGCTTTCTTT.